One T cell receptor (beta chain) is described in this entry. Its antigen is still unknown. No base qualities exist here, and no much larger clone lies one base off it. What this sample's treatment or condition label stands for: live attenuated yellow fever vaccine strain. Two biological replicates of bulk PBMCs were collected at each blood-draw timepoint. PBMCs were isolated from peripheral blood using a standard Ficoll-Paque protocol. TriZol was used to extract RNA from bulk PBMCs, CD4 and CD8 fractions, and dextramer-positive and dextramer-negative fractions. Trimming takes 0 bases off V and 7 bases off J; junction bases not matched to a gene: 7. CDR1 and CDR2, looked up from the germline V gene, are SGHDN and FVKESK. Reading from cysteine to phenylalanine, the CDR3 counts 16 amino acids. Kept here is only the CDR3 DNA, which spans 48 bases and is read in frame from base 1. The data stem from a study of T cells after yellow fever vaccination (dated by TCRdb to between 2017 and 2020). The study in broad terms: Libraries from fractions with low cell numbers were prepared with the SMART-Seq v4 Ultra Low Input RNA kit. To follow T-cell clones before and after primary and booster YFV17D yellow fever vaccination, bulk TCR alpha and beta repertoires were sequenced over time. Two healthy male donors made up the cohort, one aged 18 to 29 years and the other aged 30 to 40 years. Blood samples were taken at several timepoints before and after primary and secondary immunization, and bulk PBMC replicates and cell subsets were isolated.

TCR cDNA was synthesized by 5'RACE template switching, which introduced a universal primer site and unique molecular identifiers. cDNA synthesis was primed from both the TCR alpha and TCR beta constant segments. Library amplification used two PCR steps, and the second PCR step added sample barcodes and sequencing adapters. Sequencing of libraries was performed on Illumina HiSeq 2500 (2x100 bp) or NovaSeq (2x150 bp). The paper's data handling went like this. Reads were demultiplexed and collapsed into UMI consensus sequences with MIGEC, and V(D)J alignment was performed with MiXCR. Clonotypes responding to the vaccine were identified with edgeR on replicate PBMC samples, with the criteria of FDR below 0.01 and a log2 fold change above 5 up to day 15. Bulk clonotypes were assigned CD4 or CD8 identity according to which sequenced CD4 or CD8 repertoire held them at higher abundance. Starting from the raw public reads, TCRdb applied fastp trimming at Q25, assembled clones with MiXCR and retained in-frame beta chains. Each CDR3 protein appears once, grouped with its most common genes and DNA. In this record, the V and J calls reflect TCRdb's handling and not the investigators' own analysis. The sample table contains 500,000 to 650,000 distinct CDR3 sequences; only one count was recorded for less than 15% of them. Jointly, the top ten make up over 12% of the sample.

Overall results and qualifications from the work: Because only a couple of donors were included in the study, the extent to which the findings can be generalized is limited. After the booster, most of the clones that had expanded following primary vaccination were detected again (roughly 97% of CD4 and around 90% of CD8), which suggests that memory was broadly maintained. Compared with the primary T-cell response, the secondary T-cell response was faster but weaker, reaching its peak on day 5 rather than on day 15. Because abundant contaminating clonotypes from the bulk population could be contained in FACS-sorted repertoires, computational filtering was required. A small fraction of clonotypes appeared in both the CD4 and CD8 compartments, likely as a result of convergent recombination.

The V and J segments used are TRBV14 and TRBJ2-1, with 9 junctional bases fitting TRBD2. Material: PBMCs, obtained on the day of the yellow fever booster vaccination. The TCR sequence derives from a man in his thirties or forties who received the YFV17D yellow fever vaccine. The bases read TGTGCCAGCAGCCAAGACTCTAGCGGGACGGGTAATGAGCAGTTCTTC. This is translated as CASSQDSSGTGNEQFF.